This TCR beta chain is drawn from a study of CD8 T cells in ankylosing spondylitis. MiXCR was run by TCRdb on the 5' RACE reads, yielding one entry per CDR3 protein. The table records just under 550,000 distinct CDR3 sequences, approximately 12% of them present only once. Study results and limitations: There were earlier reports of some motif variants in reactive arthritis synovial fluid and blood. Among TCR beta sequences, a motif of several highly homologous variants appeared characteristic of ankylosing spondylitis blood.

Germline V CDR1 and CDR2: SGHDN, FVKESK. The germline V and J ends were trimmed by 6 bases and 6 bases, with 9 bases remaining between them. The length of the CDR3 is 13 residues. Remarks on this clonotype: The antigen is unknown.

This clonotype originated in a male donor with ankylosing spondylitis. The V and J genes are TRBV14 and TRBJ1-6, with no clear D. The sequencing sample was made of blood, either unsorted or a sorted T cell fraction (not recorded which). CDR3 residues: CASSWGTNSPLHF. The CDR3 nucleotides read TGTGCCAGCAGTTGGGGTACTAATTCACCCCTCCACTTT.